One and the same sample provided the 7 T cell receptor beta chains below, sequenced in a study of tumor-infiltrating lymphocytes in localized non-small cell lung cancer. Sequenced by immunoSEQ multiplex PCR; TCRdb stores in-frame clones only, minus some. The data show approximately 13,000 clones, about 71% seen once. The sequenced sample was lung tumor tissue. The receptors stem from a human donor with non-small cell lung cancer.

The rearrangement uses TRBV28 and TRBJ2-7, with 12 bases matching TRBD2. The germline V gene encodes CDR1 MDHEN and CDR2 SYDVKM. Trimming cost V 2 bases and J 4 bases; bases outside gene matches: 6. The CDR3 is made up of 16 amino acids. Written as DNA, the CDR3 is TGTGCCAGCAGTTTAATGACTAGCGGGAGAGGTTACGAGCAGTACTTC. Protein: CASSLMTSGRGYEQYF.

The chain uses TRBV6-5 and TRBJ1-5; D gene unclear. The ends were cut back, 10 bases at V and 3 bases at J, with 1 base in the middle. This CDR3 spans 9 amino acids. CDR1 and CDR2 (germline): MNHEY, SVGAGI. The CDR3 nucleotides read TGTGCCAACAATCAGCCCCAGCATTTT. It encodes CANNQPQHF.

The chain links TRBV2 to TRBJ1-1; D might be TRBD1 (5 bases). This CDR3 is built from 15 residues. Germline V gene lookup returns CDR1 SNHLY and CDR2 FYNNEI. Trimming stripped 5 bases from V and 1 base from J, with 14 bases between. CDR3 in amino acids: CASSSRQGGNTEAFF. In DNA form, the CDR3 reads TGTGCCAGCAGTTCAAGGCAGGGAGGGAACACTGAAGCTTTCTTT.

The chain recombines TRBV7-6 with TRBJ2-1; 14 nucleotides align to TRBD2. J lost 6 bases, V lost 3 bases, and 13 bases had no gene match. Looked up from germline, CDR1 is SGHVS and CDR2 is FNYEAQ. This CDR3 has 19 amino acids. CDR3 DNA sequence: TGTGCCAGCAGCTTCGTTCCGGGACTAGCGGGAGAGCTACGCAATGAGCAGTTCTTC. This translates into CASSFVPGLAGELRNEQFF.

Within the sample, this clone is large. The chain joins TRBV6-5 to TRBJ1-3; D is unclear. CDR1 is MNHEY and CDR2 is SVGAGI in the germline V gene. With 2 bases removed from V and 0 bases from J, the gap between germline ends came to 11 bases. The CDR3 consists of 16 residues. The CDR3 bases are TGTGCCAGCAGTTACAACGGACCATCCTCTGGAAACACCATATATTTT. Translation: CASSYNGPSSGNTIYF.

This clone was counted between two and nine times. This chain connects TRBV9 to TRBJ2-2, with D possibly being TRBD2 (5 bases). The CDR3 spans 13 residues. Trimming left V 2 bases short and J 7 bases short, with 9 bases between. Germline assignment: CDR1 SGDLS and CDR2 YYNGEE. CDR3 in DNA: TGTGCCAGCAGCGTCGGGGTAATCGGGGAGCTGTTTTTT. Its translation is CASSVGVIGELFF.

The rearrangement joins TRBV5-4 to TRBJ2-1, with 15 bases aligning to TRBD2. Looked up from germline, CDR1 is SGHNT and CDR2 is YYREEE (reference sequence). This CDR3 spans 18 amino acids. The V and J ends lost 4 bases and 6 bases, in that order; junction bases with no gene match: 11. The CDR3 DNA is TGTGCCAGCAGCCCAGGACTAGCGGGAGGGCTGGATCCCAATGAGCAGTTCTTC. It specifies CASSPGLAGGLDPNEQFF.